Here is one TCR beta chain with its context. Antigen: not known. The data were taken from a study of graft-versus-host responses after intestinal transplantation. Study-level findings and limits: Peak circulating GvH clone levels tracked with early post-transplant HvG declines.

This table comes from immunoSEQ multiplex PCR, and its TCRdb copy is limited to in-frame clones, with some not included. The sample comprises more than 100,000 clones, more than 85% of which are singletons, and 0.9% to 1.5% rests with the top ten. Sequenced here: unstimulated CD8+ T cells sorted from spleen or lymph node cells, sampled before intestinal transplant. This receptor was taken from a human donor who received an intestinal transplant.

This CDR3 is CASSLGGETEAFF. DNA of the CDR3: TGTGCCAGCAGTCTGGGGGGGGAGACTGAAGCTTTCTTT. The chain is built from TRBV7-9 and TRBJ1-1; perhaps TRBD1 as D (5 bases). Germline values: CDR1 SEHNR, CDR2 FQNEAQ (reference sequence). There are 13 residues in the CDR3. Trimming removed 6 bases from V and 5 bases from J, with 13 bases in between.